The 7 T cell receptor beta chains given below trace back to one sample, sequenced in a study of T cell changes during pregnancy in multiple sclerosis. Profiled with immunoSEQ multiplex PCR; TCRdb holds only in-frame clones, not every one. The repertoire holds 28,000 or so clones, about 90% seen once, with 0.6% to 0.9% in the top ten. The starting material was CD4+ T cells from peripheral blood mononuclear cells, obtained in the first trimester of pregnancy. These receptors came from a female donor in good health, enrolled as a control in a pregnancy study.

The chain employs TRBV14 and TRBJ2-7, with 7 positions matching TRBD2. V lost 4 bases and J lost 2; bases outside the gene matches: 5. This CDR3 is built from 14 residues. CDR1 is SGHDN and CDR2 is FVKESK in the germline V gene. The CDR3 DNA sequence: TGTGCCAGCAGCCCCCTGCTAGCGGCCTACGAGCAGTACTTC. Protein sequence: CASSPLLAAYEQYF.

This chain links TRBV25-1 with TRBJ2-2, with a possible D match to TRBD2 (6 bases). This CDR3 region has 16 residues. Trimming removed 6 bases at V and 4 bases at J, with 18 bases between. Germline CDR1 MGHDK, CDR2 SYGVNS. The CDR3, as DNA: TGTGCCAGCAGATCCGAAGCGGCCGGGGGCACCGGGGAGCTGTTTTTT. It is translated as CASRSEAAGGTGELFF.

This chain links TRBV4-3 with TRBJ2-3; 13 positions agree with TRBD2. Germline CDR1 and CDR2: LGHNA and YSLEER. With V trimmed by 3 bases and J by 7 bases, 16 bases remained unmatched. The CDR3 length is 19 residues. The CDR3 bases are TGCGCCAGCAGCCAGACACCCAGGTGGACTAGCGGGGGACCCAATACGCAGTATTTT. Translation: CASSQTPRWTSGGPNTQYF.

The chain recombines TRBV19 with TRBJ2-3, with D possibly being TRBD1 (6 bases). The CDR3 is 15 residues long. V lost 3 bases and J 4 bases, leaving 14 bases between the germline ends. Germline-derived CDR1 and CDR2 are LNHDA and SQIVND (reference sequence). The CDR3 sequence is CASSITGRVSDTQYF. The CDR3 nucleotides are TGTGCCAGTAGTATCACAGGGCGGGTCTCAGATACGCAGTATTTT.

This chain links TRBV7-2 with TRBJ1-6; D gene ambiguous. The CDR3 has 16 amino acids. CDR1 is SGHTA and CDR2 is FQGNSA in the germline V gene. Deletions cut 6 bases from V and 0 bases from J, with 12 bases between. The CDR3 loop is CASRLMEGSYNSPLHF. CDR3 DNA sequence: TGTGCCAGCAGACTCATGGAGGGCTCCTATAATTCACCCCTCCACTTT.

This chain joins TRBV6-5 and TRBJ1-5; 9 bases fit TRBD1. This CDR3 is 14 amino acids long. The V segment lost 5 bases and the J segment 5 bases; nucleotides outside the gene matches: 4. Germline CDR1 and CDR2: MNHEY and SVGAGI. CDR3 sequence (DNA): TGTGCCAGCAGTATGACAGGGGGGGATCAGCCCCAGCATTTT. Protein product: CASSMTGGDQPQHF.

The chain recombines TRBV5-1 with TRBJ2-3; D is unresolved. The germline gives CDR1 SGHRS, CDR2 YFSETQ. V was cut by 0 bases and J by 1 base, with 6 bases left in between. The CDR3 consists of 14 residues. As DNA, the CDR3 is TGCGCCAGCAGCTTGGGGTCAGGCACAGATACGCAGTATTTT. It encodes CASSLGSGTDTQYF.